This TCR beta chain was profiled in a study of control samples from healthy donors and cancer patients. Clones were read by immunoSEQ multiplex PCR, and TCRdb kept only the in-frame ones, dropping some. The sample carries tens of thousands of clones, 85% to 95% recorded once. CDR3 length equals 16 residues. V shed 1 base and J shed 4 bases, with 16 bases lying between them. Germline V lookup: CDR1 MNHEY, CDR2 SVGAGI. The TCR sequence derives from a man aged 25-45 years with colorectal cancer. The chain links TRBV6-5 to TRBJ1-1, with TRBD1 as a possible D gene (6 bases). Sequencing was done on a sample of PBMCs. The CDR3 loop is CASSYWLRLGGTEAFF. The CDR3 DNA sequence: TGTGCCAGCAGTTACTGGCTACGTTTAGGGGGCACTGAAGCTTTCTTT.